This passage covers 4 T cell receptor beta chains from one sample sequenced in a study of Tregs in tolerant kidney transplant recipients (dated by TCRdb to the late 2010s). The sample's time point label is to be understood as: blood sample drawn before combined kidney and bone marrow transplant. Receptor libraries were prepared by the immunoSEQ multiplex PCR assay. TCRdb provides this immuneACCESS table in a form limited to in-frame rearrangements. Some clones are lacking; in checked studies, under half of them reflect an unresolved V gene, and why the rest are absent is not known. The sample table contains approximately 98,000 clones; only one count was recorded for roughly 90% of them. The ten largest make up nearly 0.35% of the sample. The specimen was CD4+ T cells from blood, collected before the transplant. The receptor set was obtained from a human donor who received a combined kidney and bone marrow transplant.

V and J are TRBV21-1 and TRBJ2-4; TRBD2 is the table's D call, not checked against the DNA. TRBV21-1 is deemed a pseudogene. The CDR3 extends over 19 amino acids. The CDR3 protein is CASKRGLAGELKAKNIQYF. The CDR3 DNA reads TGTGCCAGCAAAAGAGGGCTAGCGGGAGAATTGAAAGCCAAAAACATTCAGTACTTC.

This chain uses TRBV7-2 with TRBJ2-3; TRBD1 agrees at 8 bases. V dropped 5 bases and J dropped 2; count of bases not matched to a gene: 0. CDR1 is SGHTA and CDR2 is FQGNSA in the germline V gene. CDR3 length equals 13 residues. The CDR3 nucleotides read TGTGCCAGCAGCCAGGGGGCCACAGATACGCAGTATTTT. Its translation: CASSQGATDTQYF.

The chain has TRBV5-4 and TRBJ2-1, with TRBD1 identical over 10 bases. Trimming removed 5 bases from V and 2 bases from J; junction bases left unmatched: 7. Germline values: CDR1 SGHNT, CDR2 YYREEE (reference sequence). The CDR3 covers 16 residues. As DNA, the CDR3 is TGTGCCAGCAGACCAGGACAGGGGGAAACCTACAATGAGCAGTTCTTC. It is translated as CASRPGQGETYNEQFF.

The chain couples TRBV5-5 to TRBJ1-1; 10 bases align to TRBD1. CDR1 SGHKS and CDR2 YYEKEE come from the germline V gene (reference sequence). The CDR3 length is 16 residues. Unmatched junction bases numbered 11, after V lost 4 bases and J lost 5 bases. The CDR3 sequence is CASSPLPGQGTTEAFF. DNA for the CDR3: TGTGCCAGCAGCCCCCTCCCGGGACAGGGGACGACTGAAGCTTTCTTT. The full variable domain, rest sourced from reference TRBV5-5 and TRBJ1-1, is DAGVTQSPTHLIKTRGQQVTLRCSPISGHKSVSWYQQVLGQGPQFIFQYYEKEERGRGNFPDRFSARQFPNYSSELNVNALLLGDSALYLCASSPLPGQGTTEAFFGQGTRLTVV.